This T cell receptor (beta chain) was documented in a study of CD4 T cells in relation to SARS-CoV-2 and coronaviruses. The CDR3 contains 13 residues. V was shortened by 1 base and J by 8 bases, with 11 bases between the two germline ends. Germline lookup yields CDR1 SGHAT and CDR2 FQNNGV. Unexposed donor CD4+ T cells date from 2011-2018, before the COVID-19 pandemic. Clones were sequenced by immunoSEQ multiplex PCR, and TCRdb holds only the in-frame ones, with some missing. The sample lists some 65,000 clones, over 70% occurring once. In the case of this clone: Its antigen is not identified.

Whole-study results and caveats: Roughly three fifths of donors had memory CD4+ clonotypes crossrecognizing SARS-CoV-2 and common cold coronavirus spike.

This TCR derives from a human donor in good health. The gene calls are TRBV11-2 and TRBJ1-2, with a tentative D call TRBD1 (6 bases). Material: memory CD4+ T cells from PBMCs. The CDR3 is CASSLVRGEGYTF. CDR3 sequence (DNA): TGTGCCAGCAGCTTAGTCAGGGGCGAGGGCTACACCTTC. Looking up the rest from reference TRBV11-2 and TRBJ1-2 gives the full variable domain: EAGVAQSPRYKIIEKRQSVAFWCNPISGHATLYWYQQILGQGPKLLIQFQNNGVVDDSQLPKDRFSAERLKGVDSTLKIQPAKLEDSAVYLCASSLVRGEGYTFGSGTRLTVV.